This T cell receptor beta chain was recovered during a study of OX40 agonist ivuxolimab in advanced cancers. Profiling relied on immunoSEQ multiplex PCR, and the TCRdb table lists in-frame clones only, not all of them. The repertoire has over 85,000 clones, roughly 87% of them found once; the top ten carry around 0.26%. Germline V lookup: CDR1 SGHRS, CDR2 YFSETQ. With V trimmed by 2 bases and J by 5 bases, 8 bases remained unmatched. The CDR3 is 16 amino acids. The sample was CD4+ or CD8+ T cells sorted from blood, taken in a trial of the OX40 agonist ivuxolimab. V usage is TRBV5-1 and J usage is TRBJ2-5, with 11 nucleotides matching TRBD2. The origin of this receptor is an adult with an advanced solid tumor such as melanoma, head and neck, liver or kidney cancer. The CDR3 sequence is CASSFGFSGGDETQYF. CDR3 DNA: TGCGCCAGCAGCTTTGGTTTTAGCGGGGGGGATGAGACCCAGTACTTC.